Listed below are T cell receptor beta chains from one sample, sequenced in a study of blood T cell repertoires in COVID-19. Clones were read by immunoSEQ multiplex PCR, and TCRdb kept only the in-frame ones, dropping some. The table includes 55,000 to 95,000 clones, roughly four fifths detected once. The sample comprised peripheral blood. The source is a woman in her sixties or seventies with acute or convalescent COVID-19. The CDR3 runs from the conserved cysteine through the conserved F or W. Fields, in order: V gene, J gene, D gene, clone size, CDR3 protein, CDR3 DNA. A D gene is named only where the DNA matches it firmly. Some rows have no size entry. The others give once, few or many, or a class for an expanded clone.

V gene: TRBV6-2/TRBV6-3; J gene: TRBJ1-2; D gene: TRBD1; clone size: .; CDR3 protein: CASSYSSGGGGYGYTF; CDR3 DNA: TGTGCCAGCAGTTACTCCTCAGGGGGCGGAGGCTATGGCTACACCTTC
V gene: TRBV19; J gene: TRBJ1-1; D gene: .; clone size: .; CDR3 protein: CASTHWGRGMNTEAFF; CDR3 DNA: TGTGCCAGTACCCACTGGGGGAGGGGCATGAACACTGAAGCTTTCTTT
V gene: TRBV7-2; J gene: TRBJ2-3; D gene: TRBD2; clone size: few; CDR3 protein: CASSFKLALSTDTQYF; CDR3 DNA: TGTGCCAGCAGCTTCAAACTAGCGCTCAGCACAGATACGCAGTATTTT
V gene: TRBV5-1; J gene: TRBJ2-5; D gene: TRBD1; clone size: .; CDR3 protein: CASSRQQGETQYF; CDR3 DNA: TGCGCCAGCAGCCGTCAACAGGGGGAGACCCAGTACTTC
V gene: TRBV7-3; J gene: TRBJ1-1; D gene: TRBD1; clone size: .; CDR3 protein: CASLRDRGHAFF; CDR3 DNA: TGTGCCAGCCTGAGGGACAGGGGGCATGCTTTCTTT
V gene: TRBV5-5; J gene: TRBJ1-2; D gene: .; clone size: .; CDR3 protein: CASSLASTVYGYTF; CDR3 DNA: TGTGCCAGCAGCTTGGCGTCGACAGTCTATGGCTACACCTTC
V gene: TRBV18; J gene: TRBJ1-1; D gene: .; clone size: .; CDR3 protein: CASSPRQNTEAFF; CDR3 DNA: TGTGCCAGCTCACCGAGACAGAACACTGAAGCTTTCTTT
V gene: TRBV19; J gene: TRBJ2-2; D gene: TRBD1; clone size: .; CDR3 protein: CASSMMGQGLVGELFF; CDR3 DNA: TGTGCCAGTAGTATGATGGGACAGGGGCTGGTCGGGGAGCTGTTTTTT
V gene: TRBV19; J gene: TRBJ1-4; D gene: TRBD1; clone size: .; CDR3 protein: CASSITGGNEKLFF; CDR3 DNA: TGTGCCAGTAGTATTACAGGGGGAAATGAAAAACTGTTTTTT
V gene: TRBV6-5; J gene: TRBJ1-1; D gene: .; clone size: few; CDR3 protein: CASSYSRSQNTEAFF; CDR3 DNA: TGTGCCAGCAGTTACTCACGGTCCCAGAACACTGAAGCTTTCTTT
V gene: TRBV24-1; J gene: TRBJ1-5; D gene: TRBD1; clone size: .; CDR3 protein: CATSADRAQPQHF; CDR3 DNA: TGTGCCACCAGTGCTGACAGGGCCCAGCCCCAGCATTTT
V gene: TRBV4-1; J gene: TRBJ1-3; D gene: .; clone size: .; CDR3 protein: CASSLGGGNTIYF; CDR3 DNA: TGCGCCAGCAGCCTCGGAGGCGGAAACACCATATATTTT
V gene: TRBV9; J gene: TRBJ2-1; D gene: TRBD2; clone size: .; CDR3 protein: CASSVAGGRGNNEQFF; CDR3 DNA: TGCGCCAGCAGCGTAGCGGGGGGGAGGGGAAATAATGAGCAGTTCTTC
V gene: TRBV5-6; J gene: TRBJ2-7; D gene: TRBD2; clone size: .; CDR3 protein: CASSLGSAAGLGYEQYF; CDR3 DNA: TGTGCCAGCAGCTTGGGGTCCGCAGCGGGACTTGGGTACGAGCAGTACTTC
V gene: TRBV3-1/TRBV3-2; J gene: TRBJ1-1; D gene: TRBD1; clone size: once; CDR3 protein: CASSQGVPGTDTEAFF; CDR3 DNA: TGTGCCAGCAGCCAAGGGGTCCCCGGGACAGACACTGAAGCTTTCTTT
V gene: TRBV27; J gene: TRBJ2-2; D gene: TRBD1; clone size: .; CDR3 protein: CASSRGQLNTGELFF; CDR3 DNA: TGTGCCAGCAGTAGGGGACAGCTGAACACCGGGGAGCTGTTTTTT
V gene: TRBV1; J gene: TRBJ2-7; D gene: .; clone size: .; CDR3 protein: CTSSQSSGTLYEQYF; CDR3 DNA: TGCACCAGCTCACAGTCTAGCGGGACACTCTACGAGCAGTACTTC
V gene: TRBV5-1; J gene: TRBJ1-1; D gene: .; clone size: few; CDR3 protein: CASSLFAMNTEAFF; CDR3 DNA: TGCGCCAGCAGCTTGTTCGCTATGAACACTGAAGCTTTCTTT
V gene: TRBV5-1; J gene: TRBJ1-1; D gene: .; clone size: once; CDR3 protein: CASSPLSGLRNTEAFF; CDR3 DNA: TGCGCCAGCAGTCCCCTATCAGGGCTGAGGAACACTGAAGCTTTCTTT
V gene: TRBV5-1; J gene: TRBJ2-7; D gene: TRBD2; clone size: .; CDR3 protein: CASSLTSGSYEQYF; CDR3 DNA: TGCGCCAGCAGCCTGACTAGCGGGAGCTACGAGCAGTACTTC
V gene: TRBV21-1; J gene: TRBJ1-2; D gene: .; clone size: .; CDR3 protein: CASSKALSGNHFYGYTF; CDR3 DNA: TGTGCCAGCAGCAAAGCGCTTTCGGGGAACCATTTCTATGGCTACACCTTC
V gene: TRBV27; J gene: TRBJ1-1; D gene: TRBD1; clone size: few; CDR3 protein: CASSSRGLVEAFF; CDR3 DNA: TGTGCCAGCAGTTCCAGGGGGCTCGTTGAAGCTTTCTTT
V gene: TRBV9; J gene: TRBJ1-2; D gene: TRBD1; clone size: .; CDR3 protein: CASSSRQGAYGYTF; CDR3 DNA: TGTGCCAGCAGCTCGAGACAGGGGGCATATGGCTACACCTTC
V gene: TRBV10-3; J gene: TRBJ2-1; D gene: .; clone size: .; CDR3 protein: CAIQRGSTYNEQFF; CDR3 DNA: TGTGCCATCCAACGGGGGTCCACCTACAATGAGCAGTTCTTC
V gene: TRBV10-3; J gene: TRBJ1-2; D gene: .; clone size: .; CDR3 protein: CAISESGAQQGTYGYTF; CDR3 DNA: TGTGCCATCAGTGAGTCGGGAGCACAACAGGGAACCTATGGCTACACCTTC
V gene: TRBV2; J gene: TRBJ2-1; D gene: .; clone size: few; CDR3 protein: CASSEGGNRIGNEQFF; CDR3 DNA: TGTGCCAGCAGTGAAGGCGGGAACCGGATCGGCAATGAGCAGTTCTTC
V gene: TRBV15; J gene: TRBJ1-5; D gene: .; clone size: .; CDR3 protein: CATSRASSNQPQHF; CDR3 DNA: TGTGCCACCAGCAGAGCCAGTAGCAATCAGCCCCAGCATTTT